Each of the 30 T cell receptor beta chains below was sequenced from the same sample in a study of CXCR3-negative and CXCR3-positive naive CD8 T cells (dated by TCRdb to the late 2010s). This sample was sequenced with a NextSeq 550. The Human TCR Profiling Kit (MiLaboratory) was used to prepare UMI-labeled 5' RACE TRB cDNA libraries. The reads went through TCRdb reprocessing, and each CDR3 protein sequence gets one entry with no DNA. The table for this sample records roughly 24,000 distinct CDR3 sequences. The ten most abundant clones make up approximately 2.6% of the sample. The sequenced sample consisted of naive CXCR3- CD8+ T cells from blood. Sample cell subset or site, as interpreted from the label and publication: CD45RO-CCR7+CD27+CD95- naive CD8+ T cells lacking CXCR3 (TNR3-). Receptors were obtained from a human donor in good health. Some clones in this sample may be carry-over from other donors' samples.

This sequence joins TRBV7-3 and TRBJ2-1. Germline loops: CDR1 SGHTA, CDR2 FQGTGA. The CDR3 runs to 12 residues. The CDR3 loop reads CASSLTTNEQFF.

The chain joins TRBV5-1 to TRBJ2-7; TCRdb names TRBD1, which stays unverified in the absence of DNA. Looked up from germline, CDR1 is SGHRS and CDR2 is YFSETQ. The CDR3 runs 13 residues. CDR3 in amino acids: CASSLEPGSEQYF.

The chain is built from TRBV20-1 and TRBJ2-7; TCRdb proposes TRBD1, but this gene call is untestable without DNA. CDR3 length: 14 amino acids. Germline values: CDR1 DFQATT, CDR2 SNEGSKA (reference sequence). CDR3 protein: CSARTQGETYEQYF.

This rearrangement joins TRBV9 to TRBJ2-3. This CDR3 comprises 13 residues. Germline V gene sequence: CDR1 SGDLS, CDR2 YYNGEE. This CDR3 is CASSVATWDTQYF.

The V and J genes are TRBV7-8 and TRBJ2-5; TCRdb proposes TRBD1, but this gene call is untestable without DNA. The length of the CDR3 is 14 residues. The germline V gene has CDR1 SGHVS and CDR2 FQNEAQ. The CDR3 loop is CASSEPGRRETQYF.

CDR3 sequence reads: CASSSIDRGEYEQYF. The V and J genes are TRBV28 and TRBJ2-7; TCRdb picks TRBD1, but there is no DNA to check that call. The CDR3 is made up of 15 amino acids. Germline CDR1 MDHEN, CDR2 SYDVKM.

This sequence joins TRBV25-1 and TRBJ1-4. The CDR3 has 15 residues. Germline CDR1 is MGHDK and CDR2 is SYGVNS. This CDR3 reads CASSVSDGLNEKLFF. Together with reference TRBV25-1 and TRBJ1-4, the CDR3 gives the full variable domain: EADIYQTPRYLVIGTGKKITLECSQTMGHDKMYWYQQDPGMELHLIHYSYGVNSTEKGDLSSESTVSRIRTEHFPLTLESARPSHTSQYLCASSVSDGLNEKLFFGSGTQLSVL.

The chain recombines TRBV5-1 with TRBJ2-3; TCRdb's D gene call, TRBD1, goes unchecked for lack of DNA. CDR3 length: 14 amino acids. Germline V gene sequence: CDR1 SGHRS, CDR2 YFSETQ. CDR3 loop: CASSMDRVPHTQYF. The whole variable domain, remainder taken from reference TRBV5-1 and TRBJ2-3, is KAGVTQTPRYLIKTRGQQVTLSCSPISGHRSVSWYQQTPGQGLQFLFEYFSETQRNKGNFPGRFSGRQFSNSRSEMNVSTLELGDSALYLCASSMDRVPHTQYFGPGTRLTVL.

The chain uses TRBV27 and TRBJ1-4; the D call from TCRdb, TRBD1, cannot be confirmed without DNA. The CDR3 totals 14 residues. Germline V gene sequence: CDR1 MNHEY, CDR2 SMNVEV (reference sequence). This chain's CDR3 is CANSLGLAQGKLFF.

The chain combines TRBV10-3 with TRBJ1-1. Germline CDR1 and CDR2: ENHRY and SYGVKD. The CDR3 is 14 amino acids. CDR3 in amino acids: CAISGQWENTEAFF.

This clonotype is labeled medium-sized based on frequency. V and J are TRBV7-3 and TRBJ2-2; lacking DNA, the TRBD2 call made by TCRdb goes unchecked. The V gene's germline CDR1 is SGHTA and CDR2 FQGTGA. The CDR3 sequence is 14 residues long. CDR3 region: CASSLTGGTGELFF.

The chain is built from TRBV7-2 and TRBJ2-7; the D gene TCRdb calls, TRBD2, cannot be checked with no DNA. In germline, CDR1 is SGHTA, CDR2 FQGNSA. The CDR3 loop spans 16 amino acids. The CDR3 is CASSSPSSGGPYEQYF.

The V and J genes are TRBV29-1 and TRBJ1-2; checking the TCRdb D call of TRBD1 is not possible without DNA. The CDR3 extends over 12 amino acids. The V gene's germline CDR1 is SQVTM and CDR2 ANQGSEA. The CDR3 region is CSGRESYYGYTF.

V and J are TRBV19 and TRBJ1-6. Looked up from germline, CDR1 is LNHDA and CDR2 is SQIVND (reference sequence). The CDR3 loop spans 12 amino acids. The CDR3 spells CASSMGNSPLHF.

The chain's CDR3 is CASTLGTLTYEQYF. This chain links TRBV7-9 with TRBJ2-7; TCRdb picks TRBD2, but there is no DNA to check that call. Germline V gene sequence: CDR1 SEHNR, CDR2 FQNEAQ (reference sequence). The CDR3 extends over 14 amino acids.

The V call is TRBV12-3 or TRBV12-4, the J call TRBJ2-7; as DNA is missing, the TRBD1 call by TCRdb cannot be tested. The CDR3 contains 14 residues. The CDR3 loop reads CASSFGTGLYEQYF.

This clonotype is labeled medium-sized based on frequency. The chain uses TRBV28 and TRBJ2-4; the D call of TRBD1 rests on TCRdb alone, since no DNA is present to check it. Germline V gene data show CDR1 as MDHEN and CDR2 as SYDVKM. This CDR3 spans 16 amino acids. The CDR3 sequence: CASSWGTVVAKNIQYF.

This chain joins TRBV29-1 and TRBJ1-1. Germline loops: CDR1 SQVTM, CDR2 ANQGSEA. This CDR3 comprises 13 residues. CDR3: CSGNSFMNTEAFF.

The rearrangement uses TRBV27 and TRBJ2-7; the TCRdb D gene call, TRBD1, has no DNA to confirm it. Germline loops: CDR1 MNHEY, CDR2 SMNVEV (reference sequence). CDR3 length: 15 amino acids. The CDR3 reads CASSYNREISYEQYF.

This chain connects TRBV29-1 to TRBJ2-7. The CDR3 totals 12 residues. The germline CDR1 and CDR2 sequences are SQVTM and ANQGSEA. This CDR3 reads CSGGQGIHEQYF.

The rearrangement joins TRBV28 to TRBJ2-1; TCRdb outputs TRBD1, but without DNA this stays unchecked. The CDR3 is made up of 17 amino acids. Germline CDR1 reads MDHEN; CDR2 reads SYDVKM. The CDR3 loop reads CASSSPPSSGAYNEQFF.

The CDR3 spells CASSPSGELDEQYF. The chain carries TRBV13 and TRBJ2-7; no DNA is available, so the TRBD2 call from TCRdb remains unchecked. The CDR3 is 14 residues long. The V gene's germline CDR1 is PRHDT and CDR2 FYEKMQ (reference sequence). Drawing the rest from reference TRBV13 and TRBJ2-7, the complete variable domain is AAGVIQSPRHLIKEKRETATLKCYPIPRHDTVYWYQQGPGQDPQFLISFYEKMQSDKGSIPDRFSAQQFSDYHSELNMSSLELGDSALYFCASSPSGELDEQYFGPGTRLTVT.

The CDR3 sequence is CASSPQPYPTIF. V usage is TRBV13 and J usage is TRBJ1-2. Germline V gene lookup returns CDR1 PRHDT and CDR2 FYEKMQ (reference sequence). The CDR3 contains 12 residues.

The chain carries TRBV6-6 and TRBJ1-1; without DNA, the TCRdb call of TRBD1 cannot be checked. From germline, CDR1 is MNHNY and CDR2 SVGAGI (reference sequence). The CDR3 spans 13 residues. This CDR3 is CASIWTGNTEAFF.

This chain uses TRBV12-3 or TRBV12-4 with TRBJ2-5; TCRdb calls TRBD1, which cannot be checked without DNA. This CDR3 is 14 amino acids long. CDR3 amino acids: CASTPDRGQETQYF.

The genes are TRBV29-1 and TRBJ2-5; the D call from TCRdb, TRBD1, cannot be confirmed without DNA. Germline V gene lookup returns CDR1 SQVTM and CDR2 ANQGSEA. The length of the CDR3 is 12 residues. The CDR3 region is CSVATGPRAQYF.

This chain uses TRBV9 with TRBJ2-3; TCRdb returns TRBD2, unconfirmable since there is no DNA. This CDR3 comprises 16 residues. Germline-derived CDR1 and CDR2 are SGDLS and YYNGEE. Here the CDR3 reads CASSTTDFPATDTQYF.

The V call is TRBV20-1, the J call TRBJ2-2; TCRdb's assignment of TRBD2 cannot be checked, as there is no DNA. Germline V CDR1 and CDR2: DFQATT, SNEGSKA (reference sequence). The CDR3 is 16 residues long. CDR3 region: CSASGPGLAYTGELFF.

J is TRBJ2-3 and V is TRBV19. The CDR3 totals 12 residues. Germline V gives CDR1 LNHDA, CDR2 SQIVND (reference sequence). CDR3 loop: CASSIGTDTQYF.

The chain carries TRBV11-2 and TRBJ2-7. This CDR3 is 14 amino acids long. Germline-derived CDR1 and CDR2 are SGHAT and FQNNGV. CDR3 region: CASSFASSVNEQYF.